What follows is one T cell receptor beta chain and its context. Its specificity is unknown. These data belong to a study of OX40 agonist ivuxolimab in advanced cancers. Regarding the study as a whole: Nonresponders, in some cases, also had low normalized T-cell clonal expansion. Compared with others, partial responders at 0.1-3.0 mg/kg displayed clonal expansion among the lowest.

Assay: immunoSEQ multiplex PCR; the TCRdb copy retains only in-frame clones and omits some. The table has tens of thousands of clones, about 86% seen once. Cycle 7 day 1, cycle 4 day 1, and baseline were the timepoints at which blood was sampled. The CDR3 spans 13 residues. The germline V and J ends were trimmed by 1 base and 5 bases, with 11 bases remaining between them. The V gene's germline CDR1 is SQVTM and CDR2 ANQGSEA. Here the sequenced sample was CD4+ or CD8+ T cells sorted from blood, taken in a trial of the OX40 agonist ivuxolimab. This clonotype was sampled from an adult with an advanced solid tumor such as melanoma, head and neck, liver or kidney cancer. This sequence joins TRBV29-1 and TRBJ1-2, with no clear D. CDR3 loop: CSVEGPDFYGYTF. The CDR3 nucleotides are TGCAGCGTTGAAGGTCCTGACTTTTATGGCTACACCTTC. The full variable domain, rest sourced from reference TRBV29-1 and TRBJ1-2, is SAVISQKPSRDICQRGTSLTIQCQVDSQVTMMFWYRQQPGQSLTLIATANQGSEATYESGFVIDKFPISRPNLTFSTLTVSNMSPEDSSIYLCSVEGPDFYGYTFGSGTRLTVV.